This TCR beta chain originates from a study of cytomegalovirus exposure and HLA in healthy donors. Study background: Findings of an earlier analysis included some 120 million unique TCR beta sequences from 180 million or so T cells.

The CDR3 sequence is 14 residues long. Trimming at V came to 7 bases and at J to 11 bases, leaving 15 bases not matched to a gene. Germline V CDR1 and CDR2: MDHEN, SYDVKM. Study-wide findings and caveats: The analysis excluded some indistinguishable V segments, including TRBV6-2 and TRBV6-3.

The sample holds one count of this clone. Its antigen is as yet unknown. The PCR ran on 60 Vbeta and 13 Jbeta primers. Method: immunoSEQ multiplex PCR; TCRdb's copy keeps in-frame clones and lacks some. The sample consists of about 150,000 clones, more than 75% of them appearing once. The J gene is TRBJ2-5, the V gene TRBV28; TRBD1 matches 8 bases. The origin of this receptor is a woman in her 50s in good health and CMV-seropositive. The sequencing sample was made of PBMCs. The CDR3 DNA reads as TGTGCCAGCATGAACAGGGGGTTTTTGGTGGAGCAGTACTTC. It is translated as CASMNRGFLVEQYF.